Following are 19 T cell receptor beta chains from one sample sequenced in a study of blood T cell repertoires in COVID-19. The table came from immunoSEQ multiplex PCR; TCRdb's copy has only in-frame clones and leaves some out. The table includes around 250,000 clones, approximately 90% detected once. Sequencing used PBMCs or T cells enriched from blood (not recorded which). The origin of the receptors is a human donor in a cohort exposed to, infected with or recovered from COVID-19 (not recorded which). The donor label of this sample is uncertain.

The chain has TRBV6-5 and TRBJ1-3; D not certain. CDR3 length: 15 amino acids. Germline V gene sequence: CDR1 MNHEY, CDR2 SVGAGI. Trimming took 3 bases from V and 3 from J, leaving 12 bases between them. The CDR3 protein is CASSYGPSGGNTIYF. DNA of the CDR3: TGTGCCAGCAGTTATGGGCCCTCAGGTGGAAACACCATATATTTT.

The chain has TRBV7-2 and TRBJ1-3; 8 bases are a match to TRBD1. The V gene end was trimmed by 3 bases and the J gene end by 0 bases; junction bases not matched to a gene: 4. CDR1 is SGHTA, CDR2 FQGNSA, per germline. The length of the CDR3 is 16 residues. This CDR3 reads CASSLGQVFSGNTIYF. The CDR3 nucleotides are TGTGCCAGCAGCTTGGGACAGGTTTTCTCTGGAAACACCATATATTTT.

The J gene is TRBJ1-3, the V gene TRBV12-5; possibly TRBD1 for D (6 bases). The V and J ends lost 4 bases and 4 bases respectively, with 14 bases between them. The V gene's germline CDR1 is LGHNT and CDR2 FRNRAP. CDR3 length: 15 residues. CDR3: CASGSPTGWGNTIYF. CDR3 nucleotide sequence: TGTGCTAGTGGTTCACCTACAGGGTGGGGAAACACCATATATTTT.

The chain combines TRBV27 with TRBJ1-1, with D possibly matching TRBD1 (5 bases). Germline V CDR1 and CDR2: MNHEY, SMNVEV (reference sequence). The CDR3 covers 14 residues. Trimming shortened V by 6 bases and J by 0 bases, and 11 bases separated the two germline ends. The CDR3 DNA is TGTGCCAGCAGGGAACAGGTCATGAACACTGAAGCTTTCTTT. This sequence encodes CASREQVMNTEAFF.

J is TRBJ2-7 and V is TRBV11-2; 7 positions agree with TRBD1. Germline loops: CDR1 SGHAT, CDR2 FQNNGV. V shed 5 bases and J 7 bases; nucleotides not matched to a gene: 5. CDR3 size: 12 residues. CDR3 sequence reads: CASSGIRGEQYF. The CDR3 nucleotides read TGTGCCAGCAGCGGGATCAGGGGGGAGCAGTACTTC.

The chain combines TRBV6-5 with TRBJ2-7; tentative D call: TRBD2 (5 bases). The length of the CDR3 is 14 residues. Germline assignment: CDR1 MNHEY and CDR2 SVGAGI. Trimming left V 2 bases short and J 2 bases short, with 10 bases between. The CDR3 DNA is TGTGCCAGCAGTTACGACCTCGGGGCCTACGAGCAGTACTTC. Translated: CASSYDLGAYEQYF.

The V and J genes are TRBV6-5 and TRBJ1-2; 8 nucleotides match TRBD1. CDR3 length: 14 residues. Germline trimming cut 0 bases from V and 5 bases from J; bases unmatched to any gene: 2. From germline, CDR1 is MNHEY and CDR2 SVGAGI. DNA of the CDR3: TGTGCCAGCAGTTACTCGCAGGGGGCGTATGGCTACACCTTC. It translates to CASSYSQGAYGYTF.

The J gene is TRBJ2-6, the V gene TRBV30; TRBD2 might be the D (5 bases). CDR3 length: 15 residues. The germline gives CDR1 GTSNPN, CDR2 SVGIG (reference sequence). Trimming pared 2 bases from V and 0 bases from J, leaving 8 bases between. The CDR3 loop is CAWSREISGANVLTF. The CDR3 DNA sequence: TGTGCCTGGAGTAGGGAGATCTCTGGGGCCAACGTCCTGACTTTC.

The chain recombines TRBV4-1 with TRBJ1-1; tentative D call: TRBD1 (5 bases). CDR3 size: 14 residues. Per the germline V gene, CDR1 is MGHRA and CDR2 is YSYEKL. V was clipped by 1 base and J by 6 bases, with 12 bases between them. The CDR3 region is CASSQGGTWAEAFF. The DNA for the CDR3 is TGCGCCAGCAGCCAAGGAGGGACTTGGGCTGAAGCTTTCTTT.

The CDR3 DNA reads TGTGCCTGGAAGATCCAGGGGGCTGGGGAAAAACTGTTTTTT. This translates into CAWKIQGAGEKLFF. V is TRBV30 and J is TRBJ1-4; 8 nucleotides match TRBD1. This CDR3 is 14 amino acids long. Germline V CDR1 and CDR2: GTSNPN, SVGIG (reference sequence). Trimming cost V 4 bases and J 8 bases; bases outside gene matches: 9.

V is TRBV30 and J is TRBJ1-6; TRBD1 might be the D (5 bases). The germline V and J ends were trimmed by 0 bases and 9 bases, with 12 bases remaining between them. Germline values: CDR1 GTSNPN, CDR2 SVGIG (reference sequence). This CDR3 is built from 14 residues. CDR3 sequence: CAWSVSTAGSPLHF. The CDR3 coding sequence is TGTGCCTGGAGTGTTTCGACAGCGGGTTCACCCCTCCACTTT.

This chain uses TRBV18 with TRBJ1-3; 8 bases agree with TRBD1. With 6 bases clipped from V and 8 bases from J, the junction kept 9 bases outside the gene matches. CDR1 is KGHSH and CDR2 is LQKENI in the germline V gene. CDR3 length: 14 residues. This CDR3 is CASSGGQGDHTIYF. Here the CDR3 DNA reads TGTGCCAGCTCGGGAGGACAGGGTGATCACACCATATATTTT.

The count of this clone is one. The J gene is TRBJ1-2, the V gene TRBV9; TRBD1 aligns across 7 bases. The CDR3 is 13 amino acids. V shed 4 bases and J 5 bases; nucleotides not matched to a gene: 5. Germline assignment: CDR1 SGDLS and CDR2 YYNGEE. The CDR3 reads CASSIDRDYGYTF. CDR3 bases: TGTGCCAGCAGCATTGACAGGGATTATGGCTACACCTTC.

The chain employs TRBV5-1 and TRBJ2-7; D might be TRBD2 (5 bases). V was trimmed by 4 bases and J by 3 bases, leaving 11 bases between them. The germline CDR1 and CDR2 sequences are SGHRS and YFSETQ. CDR3 length: 13 residues. The DNA for the CDR3 is TGCGCCAGCAGCCCCCGGACTCACTACGAGCAGTACTTC. Its translation: CASSPRTHYEQYF.

This CDR3 is CASRGTRGRGTEAFF. The DNA of the CDR3 is TGTGCCAGCAGGGGGACAAGGGGGCGGGGCACTGAAGCTTTCTTT. The V call is TRBV27, the J call TRBJ1-1; TRBD1 matches 7 bases. The ends lost 6 bases at V and 4 bases at J; junction bases unmatched: 11. Per germline, CDR1 MNHEY and CDR2 SMNVEV (reference sequence). This CDR3 is built from 15 residues.

This chain links TRBV20-1 with TRBJ2-6, with D perhaps TRBD1 (5 bases). Germline CDR1 reads DFQATT; CDR2 reads SNEGSKA (reference sequence). V shed 3 bases and J shed 4 bases, with 10 bases lying between them. The CDR3 sequence is 14 residues long. CDR3 loop: CSASLGPGANVLTF. The CDR3 DNA sequence: TGCAGTGCTAGTTTGGGGCCCGGGGCCAACGTCCTGACTTTC.

The gene calls are TRBV7-2 and TRBJ1-6; the D gene is possibly TRBD1 (6 bases). With 0 bases removed from V and 5 bases from J, the gap between germline ends came to 17 bases. This CDR3 contains 18 residues. Germline V gene lookup returns CDR1 SGHTA and CDR2 FQGNSA. CDR3: CASSLAQLGQGNNSPLHF. In DNA form, the CDR3 reads TGTGCCAGCAGCTTAGCGCAATTAGGGCAGGGGAATAATTCACCCCTCCACTTT.

The V gene is TRBV19, the J gene TRBJ1-4; 11 positions match TRBD1. The junction had 3 bases not matched to a gene; V was cut back by 7 bases and J by 5 bases. This CDR3 is 14 amino acids long. Germline CDR1 and CDR2: LNHDA and SQIVND (reference sequence). Written as DNA, the CDR3 is TGTGCCAGTATCGGGGACAGGGGGAATGAAAAACTGTTTTTT. It translates to CASIGDRGNEKLFF. Filled out from reference TRBV19 and TRBJ1-4, the complete variable domain reads DGGITQSPKYLFRKEGQNVTLSCEQNLNHDAMYWYRQDPGQGLRLIYYSQIVNDFQKGDIAEGYSVSREKKESFPLTVTSAQKNPTAFYLCASIGDRGNEKLFFGSGTQLSVL.

The chain carries TRBV13 and TRBJ2-7; D possibly corresponds to TRBD1 (6 bases). The germline V gene encodes CDR1 PRHDT and CDR2 FYEKMQ (reference sequence). This CDR3 region has 13 residues. Trimming pared 5 bases from V and 1 base from J, leaving 9 bases between. The CDR3 coding sequence is TGTGCCAGCAGCGGGGGCCAGTCCTACGAGCAGTACTTC. Its translation is CASSGGQSYEQYF.